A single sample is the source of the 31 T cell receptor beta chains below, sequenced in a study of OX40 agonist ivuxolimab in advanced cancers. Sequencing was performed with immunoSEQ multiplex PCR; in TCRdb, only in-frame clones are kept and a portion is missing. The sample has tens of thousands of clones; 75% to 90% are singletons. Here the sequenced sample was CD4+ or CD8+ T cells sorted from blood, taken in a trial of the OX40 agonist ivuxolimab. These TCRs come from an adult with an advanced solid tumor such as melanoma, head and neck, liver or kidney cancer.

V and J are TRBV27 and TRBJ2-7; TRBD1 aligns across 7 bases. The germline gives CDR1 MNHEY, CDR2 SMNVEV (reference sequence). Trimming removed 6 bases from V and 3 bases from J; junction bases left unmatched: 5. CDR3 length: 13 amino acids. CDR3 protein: CASRDRSLYEQYF. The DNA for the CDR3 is TGTGCCAGCAGGGACAGGTCCCTCTACGAGCAGTACTTC.

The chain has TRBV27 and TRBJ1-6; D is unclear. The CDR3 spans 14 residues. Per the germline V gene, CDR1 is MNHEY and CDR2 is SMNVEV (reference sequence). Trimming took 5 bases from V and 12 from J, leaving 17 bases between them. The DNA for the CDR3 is TGTGCCAGCAGTCCTTGGGTCCCCTCCGTACCCCTCCACTTT. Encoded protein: CASSPWVPSVPLHF.

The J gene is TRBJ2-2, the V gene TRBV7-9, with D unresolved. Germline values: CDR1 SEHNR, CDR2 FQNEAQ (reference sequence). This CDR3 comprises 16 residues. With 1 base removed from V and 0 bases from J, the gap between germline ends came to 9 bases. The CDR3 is CASSLDLGTNTGELFF. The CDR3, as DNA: TGTGCCAGCAGCTTAGATTTGGGCACGAACACCGGGGAGCTGTTTTTT.

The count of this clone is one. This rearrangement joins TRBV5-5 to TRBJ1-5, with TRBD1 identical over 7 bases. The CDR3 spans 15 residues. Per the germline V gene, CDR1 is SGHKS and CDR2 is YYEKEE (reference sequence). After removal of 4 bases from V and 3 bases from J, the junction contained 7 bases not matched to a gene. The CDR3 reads CASSGPDRANQPQHF. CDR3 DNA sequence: TGTGCCAGCAGCGGACCAGACAGGGCCAATCAGCCCCAGCATTTT.

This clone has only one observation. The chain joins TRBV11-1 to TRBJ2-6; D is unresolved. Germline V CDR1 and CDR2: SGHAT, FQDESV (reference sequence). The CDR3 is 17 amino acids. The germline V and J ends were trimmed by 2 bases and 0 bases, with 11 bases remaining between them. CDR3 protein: CASSLYFRASGANVLTF. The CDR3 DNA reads TGTGCCAGCAGCTTATATTTTCGGGCCTCTGGGGCCAACGTCCTGACTTTC.

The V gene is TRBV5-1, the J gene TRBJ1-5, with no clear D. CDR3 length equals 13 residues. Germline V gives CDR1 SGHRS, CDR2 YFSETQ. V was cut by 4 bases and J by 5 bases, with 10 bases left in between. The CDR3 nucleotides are TGCGCCAGCAGCCTAAATAGTGATCAGCCCCAGCATTTT. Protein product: CASSLNSDQPQHF. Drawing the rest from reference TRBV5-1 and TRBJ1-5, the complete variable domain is KAGVTQTPRYLIKTRGQQVTLSCSPISGHRSVSWYQQTPGQGLQFLFEYFSETQRNKGNFPGRFSGRQFSNSRSEMNVSTLELGDSALYLCASSLNSDQPQHFGDGTRLSIL.

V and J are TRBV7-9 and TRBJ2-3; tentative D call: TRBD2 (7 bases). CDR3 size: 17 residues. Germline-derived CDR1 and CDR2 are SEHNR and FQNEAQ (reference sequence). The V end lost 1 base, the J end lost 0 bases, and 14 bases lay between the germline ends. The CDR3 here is CASSLEAGAASTDTQYF. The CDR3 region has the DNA TGTGCCAGCAGCTTAGAGGCGGGGGCCGCTAGCACAGATACGCAGTATTTT.

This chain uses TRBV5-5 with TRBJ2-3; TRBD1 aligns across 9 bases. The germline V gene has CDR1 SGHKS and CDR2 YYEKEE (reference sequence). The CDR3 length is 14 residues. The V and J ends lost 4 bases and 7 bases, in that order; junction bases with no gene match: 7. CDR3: CASSPWTGANTQYF. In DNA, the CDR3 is TGTGCCAGCAGCCCATGGACAGGGGCAAATACGCAGTATTTT.

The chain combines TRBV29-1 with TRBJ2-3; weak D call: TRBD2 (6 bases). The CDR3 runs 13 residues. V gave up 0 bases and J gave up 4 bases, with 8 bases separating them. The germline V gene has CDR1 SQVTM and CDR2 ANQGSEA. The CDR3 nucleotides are TGCAGCGTTGAAGATACTAGCCCAGATACGCAGTATTTT. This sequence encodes CSVEDTSPDTQYF.

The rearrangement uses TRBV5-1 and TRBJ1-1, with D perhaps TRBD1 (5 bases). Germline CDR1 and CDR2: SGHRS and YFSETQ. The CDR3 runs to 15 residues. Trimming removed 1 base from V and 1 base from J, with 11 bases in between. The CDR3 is CASSLLGDSNTEAFF. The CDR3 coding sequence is TGCGCCAGCAGCTTGCTCGGGGACTCGAACACTGAAGCTTTCTTT.

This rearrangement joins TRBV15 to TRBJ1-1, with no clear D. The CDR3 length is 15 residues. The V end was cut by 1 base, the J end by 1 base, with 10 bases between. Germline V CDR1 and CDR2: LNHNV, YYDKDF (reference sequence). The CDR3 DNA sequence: TGTGCCACCAGCAGAGGTCGACATTCGAACACTGAAGCTTTCTTT. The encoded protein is CATSRGRHSNTEAFF.

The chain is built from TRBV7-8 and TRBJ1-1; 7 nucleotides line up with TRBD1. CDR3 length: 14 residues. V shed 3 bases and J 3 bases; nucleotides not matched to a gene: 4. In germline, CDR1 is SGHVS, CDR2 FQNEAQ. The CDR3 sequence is CASSFDRAHTEAFF. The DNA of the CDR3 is TGTGCCAGCAGCTTCGACAGGGCCCACACTGAAGCTTTCTTT.

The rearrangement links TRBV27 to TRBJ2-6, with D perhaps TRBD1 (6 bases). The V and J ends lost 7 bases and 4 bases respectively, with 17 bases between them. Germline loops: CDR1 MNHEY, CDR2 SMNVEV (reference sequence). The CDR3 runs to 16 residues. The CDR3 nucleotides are TGTGCCAGCACTCGAGGTTCAGGGGCCGGGGCCAACGTCCTGACTTTC. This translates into CASTRGSGAGANVLTF.

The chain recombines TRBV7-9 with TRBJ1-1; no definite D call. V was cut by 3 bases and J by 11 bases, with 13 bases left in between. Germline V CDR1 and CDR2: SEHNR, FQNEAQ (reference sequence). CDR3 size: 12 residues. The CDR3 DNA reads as TGTGCCAGCAGCTTCGGGGAGAGCAGCGCTTTCTTT. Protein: CASSFGESSAFF. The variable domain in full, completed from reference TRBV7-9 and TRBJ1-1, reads DTGVSQNPRHKITKRGQNVTFRCDPISEHNRLYWYRQTLGQGPEFLTYFQNEAQLEKSRLLSDRFSAERPKGSFSTLEIQRTEQGDSAMYLCASSFGESSAFFGQGTRLTVV.

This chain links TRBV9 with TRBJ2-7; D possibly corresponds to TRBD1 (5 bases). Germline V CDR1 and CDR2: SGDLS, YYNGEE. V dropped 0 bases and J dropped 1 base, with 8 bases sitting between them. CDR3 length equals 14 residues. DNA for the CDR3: TGTGCCAGCAGCGTAGCACAGGCTTCCTACGAGCAGTACTTC. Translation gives CASSVAQASYEQYF.

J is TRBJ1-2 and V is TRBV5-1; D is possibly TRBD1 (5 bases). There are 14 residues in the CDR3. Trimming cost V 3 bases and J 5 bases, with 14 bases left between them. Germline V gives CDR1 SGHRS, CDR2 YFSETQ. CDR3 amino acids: CASSSQRDYYGYTF. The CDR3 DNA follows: TGCGCCAGCAGCTCGCAACGGGACTATTATGGCTACACCTTC.

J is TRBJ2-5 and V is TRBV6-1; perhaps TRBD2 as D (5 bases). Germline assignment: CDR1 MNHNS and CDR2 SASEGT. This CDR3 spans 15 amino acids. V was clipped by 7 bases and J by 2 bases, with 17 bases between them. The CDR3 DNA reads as TGTGCCAGCAACAAAAGGGCCTCGGGACAAGAGACCCAGTACTTC. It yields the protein CASNKRASGQETQYF.

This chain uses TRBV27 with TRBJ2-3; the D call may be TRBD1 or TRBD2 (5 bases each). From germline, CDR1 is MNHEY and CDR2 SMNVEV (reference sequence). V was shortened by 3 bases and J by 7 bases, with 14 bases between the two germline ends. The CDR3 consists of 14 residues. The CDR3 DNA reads TGTGCCAGCAGTTTTCGGGACGGTTTAAATACGCAGTATTTT. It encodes CASSFRDGLNTQYF.

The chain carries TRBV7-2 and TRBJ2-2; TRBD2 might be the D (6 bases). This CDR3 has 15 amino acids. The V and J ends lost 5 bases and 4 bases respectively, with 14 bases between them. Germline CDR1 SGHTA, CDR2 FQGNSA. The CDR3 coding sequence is TGTGCCAGCAGCCTCGGGACTCCCAGCACCGGGGAGCTGTTTTTT. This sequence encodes CASSLGTPSTGELFF.

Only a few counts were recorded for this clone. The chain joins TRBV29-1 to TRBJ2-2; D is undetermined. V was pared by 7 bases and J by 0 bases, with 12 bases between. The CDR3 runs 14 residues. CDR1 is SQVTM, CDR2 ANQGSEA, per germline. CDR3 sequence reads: CSAPEPTNTGELFF. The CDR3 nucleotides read TGCAGCGCCCCTGAACCTACGAACACCGGGGAGCTGTTTTTT.

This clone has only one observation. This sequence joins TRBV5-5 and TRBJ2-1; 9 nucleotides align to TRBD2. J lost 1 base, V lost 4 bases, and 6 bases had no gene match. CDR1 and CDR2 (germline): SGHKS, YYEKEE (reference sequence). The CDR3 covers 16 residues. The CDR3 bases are TGTGCCAGCAGCCGTAGTAGCGGGAGATCCTACAATGAGCAGTTCTTC. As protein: CASSRSSGRSYNEQFF.

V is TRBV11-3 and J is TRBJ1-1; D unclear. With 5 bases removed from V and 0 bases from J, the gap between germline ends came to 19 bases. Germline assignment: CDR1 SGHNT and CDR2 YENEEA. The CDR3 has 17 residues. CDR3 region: CASSASGSRYMNTEAFF. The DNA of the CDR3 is TGTGCCAGCAGCGCGTCCGGGTCTCGATACATGAACACTGAAGCTTTCTTT.

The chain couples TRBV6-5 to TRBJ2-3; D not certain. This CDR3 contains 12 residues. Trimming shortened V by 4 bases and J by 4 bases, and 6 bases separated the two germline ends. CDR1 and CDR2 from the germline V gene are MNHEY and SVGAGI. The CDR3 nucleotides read TGTGCCAGCAGTTCCGGTTCAGATACGCAGTATTTT. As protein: CASSSGSDTQYF.

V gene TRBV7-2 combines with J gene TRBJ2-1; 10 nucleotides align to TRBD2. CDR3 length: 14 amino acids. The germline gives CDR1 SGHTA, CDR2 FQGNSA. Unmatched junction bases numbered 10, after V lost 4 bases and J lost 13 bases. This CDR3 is CASSSLGTSARQFF. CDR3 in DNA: TGTGCCAGCAGCTCCCTTGGGACTAGCGCAAGACAGTTCTTC.

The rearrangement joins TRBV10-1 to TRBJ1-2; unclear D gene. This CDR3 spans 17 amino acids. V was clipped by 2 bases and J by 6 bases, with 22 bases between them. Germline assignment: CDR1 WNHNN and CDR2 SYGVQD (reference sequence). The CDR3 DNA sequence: TGCGCCAGCAGTGAGCGAAAAGGACCGACGGGGTTTAATGGCTACACCTTC. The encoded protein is CASSERKGPTGFNGYTF.

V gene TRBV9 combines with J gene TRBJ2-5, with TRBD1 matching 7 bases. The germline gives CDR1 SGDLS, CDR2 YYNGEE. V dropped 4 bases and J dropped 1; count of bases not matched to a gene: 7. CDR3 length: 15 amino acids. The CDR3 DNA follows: TGTGCCAGCAGCATGGGCCAGGGGGTCCAAGAGACCCAGTACTTC. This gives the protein CASSMGQGVQETQYF. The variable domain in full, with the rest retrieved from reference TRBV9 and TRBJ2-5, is DSGVTQTPKHLITATGQRVTLRCSPRSGDLSVYWYQQSLDQGLQFLIQYYNGEERAKGNILERFSAQQFPDLHSELNLSSLELGDSALYFCASSMGQGVQETQYFGPGTRLLVL.

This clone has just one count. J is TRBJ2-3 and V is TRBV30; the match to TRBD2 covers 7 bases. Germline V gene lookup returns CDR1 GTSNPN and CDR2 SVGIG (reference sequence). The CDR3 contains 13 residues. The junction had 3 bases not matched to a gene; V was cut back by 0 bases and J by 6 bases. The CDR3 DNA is TGTGCCTGGAGTGTGGGCGGGAGTGATACGCAGTATTTT. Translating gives CAWSVGGSDTQYF.

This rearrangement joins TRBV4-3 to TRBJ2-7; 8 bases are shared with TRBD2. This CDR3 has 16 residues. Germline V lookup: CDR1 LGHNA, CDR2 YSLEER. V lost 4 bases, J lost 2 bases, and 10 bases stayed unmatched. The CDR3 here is CASSPEAGEAPYEQYF. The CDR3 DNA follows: TGCGCCAGCAGCCCCGAAGCGGGGGAGGCACCCTACGAGCAGTACTTC.

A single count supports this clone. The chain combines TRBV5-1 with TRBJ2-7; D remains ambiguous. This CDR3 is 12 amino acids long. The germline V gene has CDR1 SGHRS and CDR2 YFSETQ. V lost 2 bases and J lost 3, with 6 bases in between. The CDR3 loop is CASSLPSYEQYF. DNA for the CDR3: TGCGCCAGCAGCTTACCCAGCTACGAGCAGTACTTC. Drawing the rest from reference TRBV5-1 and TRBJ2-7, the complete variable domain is KAGVTQTPRYLIKTRGQQVTLSCSPISGHRSVSWYQQTPGQGLQFLFEYFSETQRNKGNFPGRFSGRQFSNSRSEMNVSTLELGDSALYLCASSLPSYEQYFGPGTRLTVT.

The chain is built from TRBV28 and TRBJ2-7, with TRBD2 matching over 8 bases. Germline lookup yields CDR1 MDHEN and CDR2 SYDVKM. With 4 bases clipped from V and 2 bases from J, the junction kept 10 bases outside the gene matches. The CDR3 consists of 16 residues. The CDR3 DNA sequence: TGTGCCAGCAGTTCCCCGGGGGGGGGCAGGACCTACGAGCAGTACTTC. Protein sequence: CASSSPGGGRTYEQYF.

CDR3 coding DNA: TGCGCCAGCAGCTGGGGGAACCAAGAGACCCAGTACTTC. Translating gives CASSWGNQETQYF. The chain couples TRBV5-1 to TRBJ2-5; D assignment may be TRBD1 or TRBD2 (5 bases each). The CDR3 is 13 residues long. Germline lookup yields CDR1 SGHRS and CDR2 YFSETQ. Trimming shortened V by 3 bases and J by 0 bases, and 6 bases separated the two germline ends.